The 12 T cell receptor beta chains listed next were all sequenced from one sample in a study of CD8 T cells in ankylosing spondylitis. Using its own MiXCR run on the 5' RACE reads, TCRdb lists one record per CDR3 protein. The sample holds around 130,000 distinct CDR3 sequences, about 6.5% seen once. Sequenced: blood, either unsorted or a sorted T cell fraction (not recorded which). These receptors came from a male donor with ankylosing spondylitis or in good health (not recorded which).

This clonotype was detected many times. This CDR3 is CSATGSSYEQYF. For the CDR3, the DNA is TGCAGTGCTACCGGTAGCTCCTACGAGCAGTACTTC. The chain couples TRBV20-1 to TRBJ2-7, with no clear D. This CDR3 contains 12 residues. Trimming removed 4 bases at V and 0 bases at J, with 7 bases between. Germline V lookup: CDR1 DFQATT, CDR2 SNEGSKA (reference sequence).

This clonotype was recorded at least ten times. The chain carries TRBV12-3 or TRBV12-4 and TRBJ1-3, with unresolved D. With 1 base removed from V and 4 bases from J, the gap between germline ends came to 2 bases. This CDR3 comprises 12 residues. The CDR3 nucleotides are TGTGCCAGCAGTTTAGAGGGAAACACCATATATTTT. It is translated as CASSLEGNTIYF.

This clonotype was seen ten or more times. J is TRBJ1-2 and V is TRBV5-1; no reliable D call. This CDR3 is 11 amino acids long. Germline V CDR1 and CDR2: SGHRS, YFSETQ. Trimming removed 1 base from V and 2 bases from J, with 0 bases in between. The CDR3 nucleotides are TGCGCCAGCAGCTTGAACTATGGCTACACCTTC. Protein sequence: CASSLNYGYTF.

CDR3 nucleotides: TGTGCCTGGAGTGCTGGCCTGTACGAGCAGTACTTC. This gives the protein CAWSAGLYEQYF. The V call is TRBV30, the J call TRBJ2-7; D is unclear. This CDR3 has 12 amino acids. Trimming shortened V by 1 base and J by 4 bases, and 8 bases separated the two germline ends. CDR1 and CDR2 from the germline V gene are GTSNPN and SVGIG (reference sequence).

This clonotype was recorded at least ten times. The chain uses TRBV5-1 and TRBJ1-1; the match to TRBD1 covers 7 bases. Losses at the gene ends were 4 bases for V and 4 bases for J; bases not matched to a gene: 7. The CDR3 runs 14 residues. Germline loops: CDR1 SGHRS, CDR2 YFSETQ. The CDR3 DNA follows: TGCGCCAGCAGCGGTGGGACAGCTAGCACTGAAGCTTTCTTT. Translated, it gives CASSGGTASTEAFF.

The V call is TRBV5-1, the J call TRBJ1-1, with D tentatively TRBD1 (6 bases). This CDR3 spans 15 amino acids. Germline V gives CDR1 SGHRS, CDR2 YFSETQ. Trimming took 4 bases from V and 3 from J, leaving 16 bases between them. Here the CDR3 DNA reads TGCGCCAGCAGCCAAGAGGGGGGCGGATACACTGAAGCTTTCTTT. Encoded protein: CASSQEGGGYTEAFF.

The chain recombines TRBV18 with TRBJ2-3, with D possibly TRBD1 on 5 matching bases. V lost 0 bases to trimming and J lost 6 bases, with 19 bases between them. The CDR3 sequence is 17 residues long. Germline V gene sequence: CDR1 KGHSH, CDR2 LQKENI. The CDR3 coding sequence is TGTGCCAGCTCACCACCTGGTCGTCTGGACACATCGGATACGCAGTATTTT. Protein: CASSPPGRLDTSDTQYF.

This clonotype was recorded at least ten times. The chain carries TRBV20-1 and TRBJ1-6, with no clear D. The V end was cut by 2 bases, the J end by 14 bases, with 16 bases between. CDR1 is DFQATT, CDR2 SNEGSKA, per germline (reference sequence). The CDR3 has 13 residues. As DNA, the CDR3 is TGCAGTGCTAGAAGACAAAAAAGAGAATCCCTCCACTTT. Residues: CSARRQKRESLHF.

This clonotype was picked up many times. One junction end disagrees with the germline gene, perhaps due to a read error. The J gene is TRBJ2-1, the V gene TRBV7-7, with a possible D match to TRBD2 (6 bases). CDR1 and CDR2 (germline): SSHAT, FNYEAQ (reference sequence). This CDR3 has 14 amino acids. CDR3 DNA sequence: TGTGCTAGCAGTTCGGGACTGAACGACAATGAGCAGTTCTTC. It translates to CASSSGLNDNEQFF.

This chain links TRBV28 with TRBJ2-3; 7 bases are a match to TRBD1. This CDR3 region has 14 residues. CDR1 and CDR2 from the germline V gene are MDHEN and SYDVKM. V gave up 5 bases and J gave up 6 bases; unmatched junction bases: 8. The CDR3 spells CASSPHDRADTQYF. The CDR3 nucleotides read TGTGCCAGCAGTCCCCACGACAGGGCGGATACGCAGTATTTT.

This clonotype was observed at least ten times. The V gene is TRBV20-1, the J gene TRBJ1-3; no firm D call. V was clipped by 5 bases and J by 2 bases, with 7 bases between them. Germline assignment: CDR1 DFQATT and CDR2 SNEGSKA (reference sequence). The CDR3 contains 12 residues. CDR3 region: CSAGVAGNTIYF. CDR3 bases: TGCAGTGCTGGAGTGGCTGGAAACACCATATATTTT.

This clonotype was detected many times. The junction and the germline gene differ at one end; a read error may be behind it. The chain combines TRBV7-2 with TRBJ2-3, with 7 bases fitting TRBD1. In germline, CDR1 is SGHTA, CDR2 FQGNSA. The CDR3 covers 11 residues. The CDR3 is CASSSGGVIFF. CDR3 DNA sequence: TGTGCCAGCAGCTCAGGGGGTGTAATCTTTTTT.